Sequencing of this TCR beta chain was carried out in a study of PD-L1 blockade in urothelial cancer. Germline CDR1 SGHRS, CDR2 YFSETQ. The CDR3 has 16 residues. The J segment lost 0 bases and the V segment lost 7 bases, leaving 9 bases of the junction unmatched. Some clones are missing from TCRdb's copy, which holds only in-frame ones; the method was immunoSEQ multiplex PCR. The sample includes 50,000 or so clones, roughly 82% of them seen just once. The TCR was taken from a man between 65 and 85 years old with urothelial cancer. The chain recombines TRBV5-1 with TRBJ1-4, with 7 bases identical to TRBD1. The sample in question was PBMCs, obtained around atezolizumab (anti-PD-L1) treatment. The CDR3 protein is CASRQGDLATNEKLFF. The CDR3 DNA is TGCGCCAGCCGACAGGGCGACCTTGCAACTAATGAAAAACTGTTTTTT.